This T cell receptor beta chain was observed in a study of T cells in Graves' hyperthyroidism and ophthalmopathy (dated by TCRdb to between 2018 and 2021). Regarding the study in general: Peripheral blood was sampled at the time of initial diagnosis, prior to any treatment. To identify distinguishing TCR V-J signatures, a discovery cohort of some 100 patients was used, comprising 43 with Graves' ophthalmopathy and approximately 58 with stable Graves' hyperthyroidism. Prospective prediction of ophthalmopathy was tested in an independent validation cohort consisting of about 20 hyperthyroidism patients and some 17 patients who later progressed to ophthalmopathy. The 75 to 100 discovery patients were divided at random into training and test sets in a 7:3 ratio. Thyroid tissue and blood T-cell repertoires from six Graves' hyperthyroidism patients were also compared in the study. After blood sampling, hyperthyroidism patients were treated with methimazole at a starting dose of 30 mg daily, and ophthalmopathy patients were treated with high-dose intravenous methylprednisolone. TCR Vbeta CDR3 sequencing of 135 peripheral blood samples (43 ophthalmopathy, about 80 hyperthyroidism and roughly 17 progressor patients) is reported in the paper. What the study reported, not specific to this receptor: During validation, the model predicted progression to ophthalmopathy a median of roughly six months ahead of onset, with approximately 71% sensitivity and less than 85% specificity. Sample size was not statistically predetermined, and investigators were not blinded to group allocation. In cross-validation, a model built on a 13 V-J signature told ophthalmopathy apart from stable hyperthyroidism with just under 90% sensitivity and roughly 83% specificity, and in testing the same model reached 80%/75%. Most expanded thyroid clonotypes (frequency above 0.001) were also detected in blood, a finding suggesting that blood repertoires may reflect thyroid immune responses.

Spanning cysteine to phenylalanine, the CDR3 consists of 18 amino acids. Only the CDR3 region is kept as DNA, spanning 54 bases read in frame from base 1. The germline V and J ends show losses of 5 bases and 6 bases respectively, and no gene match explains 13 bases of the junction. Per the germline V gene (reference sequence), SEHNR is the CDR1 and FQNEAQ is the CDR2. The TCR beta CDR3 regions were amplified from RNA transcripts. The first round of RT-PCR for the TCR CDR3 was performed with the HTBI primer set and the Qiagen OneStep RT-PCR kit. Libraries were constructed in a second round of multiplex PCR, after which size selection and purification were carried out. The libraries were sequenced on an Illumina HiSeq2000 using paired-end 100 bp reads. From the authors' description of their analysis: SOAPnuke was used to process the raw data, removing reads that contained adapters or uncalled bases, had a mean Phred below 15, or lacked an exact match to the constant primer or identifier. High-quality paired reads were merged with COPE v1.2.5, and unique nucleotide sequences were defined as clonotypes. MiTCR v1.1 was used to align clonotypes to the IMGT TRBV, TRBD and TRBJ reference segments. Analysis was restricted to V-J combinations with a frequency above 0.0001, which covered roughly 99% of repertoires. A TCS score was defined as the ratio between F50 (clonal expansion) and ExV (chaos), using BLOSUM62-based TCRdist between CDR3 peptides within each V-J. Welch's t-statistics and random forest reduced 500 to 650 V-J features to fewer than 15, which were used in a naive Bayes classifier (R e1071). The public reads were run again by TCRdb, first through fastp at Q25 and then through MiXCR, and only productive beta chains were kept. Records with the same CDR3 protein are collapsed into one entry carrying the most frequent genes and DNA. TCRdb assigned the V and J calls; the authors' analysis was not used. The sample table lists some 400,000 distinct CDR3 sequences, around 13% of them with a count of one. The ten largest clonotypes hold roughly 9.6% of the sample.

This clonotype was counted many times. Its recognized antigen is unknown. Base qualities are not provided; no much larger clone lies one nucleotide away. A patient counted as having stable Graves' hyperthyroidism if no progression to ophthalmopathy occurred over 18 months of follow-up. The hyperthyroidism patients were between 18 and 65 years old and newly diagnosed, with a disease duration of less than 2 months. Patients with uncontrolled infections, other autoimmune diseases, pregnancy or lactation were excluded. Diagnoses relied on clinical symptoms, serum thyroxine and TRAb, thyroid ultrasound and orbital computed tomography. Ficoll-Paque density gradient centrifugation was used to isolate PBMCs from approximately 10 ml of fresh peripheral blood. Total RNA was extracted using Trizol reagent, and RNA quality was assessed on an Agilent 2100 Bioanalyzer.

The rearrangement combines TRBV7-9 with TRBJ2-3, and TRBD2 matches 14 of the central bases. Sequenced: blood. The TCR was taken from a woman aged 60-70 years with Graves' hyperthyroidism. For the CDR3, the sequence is CASSPRGLAGGISDTQYF. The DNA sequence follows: TGTGCCAGCAGCCCCCGAGGACTAGCGGGAGGTATATCTGATACGCAGTATTTT.